One sample yielded the 30 T cell receptor beta chains listed below, sequenced in a study of spatial heterogeneity in lung cancer. TCRdb analysed the 5' RACE reads with MiXCR anew, one entry per CDR3 protein. The sample lists 3,000 to 4,500 distinct CDR3 sequences; roughly 7.5% were seen once. The time point: sample taken at primary tumor resection. Material for sequencing was whole RNA from tumor, nontumor lung or frozen PBMC, left unsorted. This specimen consisted of normal lung tissue next to the tumor, obtained at surgery. All receptors derive from a male donor with early-stage non-small cell lung cancer.

This clonotype was seen repeatedly, ten times or more. This sequence joins TRBV9 and TRBJ1-6; D not certain. This CDR3 spans 17 amino acids. CDR1 SGDLS and CDR2 YYNGEE come from the germline V gene. With 0 bases removed from V and 0 bases from J, the gap between germline ends came to 10 bases. The CDR3 region has the DNA TGTGCCAGCAGCGTAGAGGCTCGGATCTCCTATAATTCACCCCTCCACTTT. It specifies CASSVEARISYNSPLHF.

This clonotype has ten or more counts. The CDR3 DNA is TGTGCCATCAGTCCCAGGGGGTACGAGCAGTACGTC. This gives the protein CAISPRGYEQYV. The V call is TRBV10-3, the J call TRBJ2-7; 7 bases fit TRBD1. With V trimmed by 5 bases and J by 4 bases, 2 bases remained unmatched. The CDR3 runs 12 residues. Germline V gene sequence: CDR1 ENHRY, CDR2 SYGVKD.

This clonotype was counted a few times. CDR3 protein: CASSPGTGNEQFF. CDR3 sequence (DNA): TGTGCCAGCAGCCCCGGGACAGGCAATGAGCAGTTCTTC. The rearrangement links TRBV7-6 to TRBJ2-1, with 8 positions matching TRBD1. The CDR3 has 13 amino acids. Germline CDR1 is SGHVS and CDR2 is FNYEAQ. J gave up 6 bases and V 5 bases, and 3 bases lay outside the gene matches.

This clonotype is medium-sized (0.01 to 0.1%) within its sample. The rearrangement uses TRBV24-1 and TRBJ2-1; D possibly matches TRBD1 or TRBD2 (5 bases each). The V end was cut by 3 bases, the J end by 8 bases, with 16 bases between. Germline lookup yields CDR1 KGHDR and CDR2 SFDVKD. The CDR3 is made up of 15 amino acids. CDR3 sequence (DNA): TGTGCCACCAGTGATGACCGGGACCAAAGGGATGAGCAGTTCTTC. Residues: CATSDDRDQRDEQFF.

The chain employs TRBV20-1 and TRBJ1-1; D is possibly TRBD1 (5 bases). CDR3 length: 14 amino acids. Trimming shortened V by 3 bases and J by 2 bases, and 13 bases separated the two germline ends. Germline V gene data show CDR1 as DFQATT and CDR2 as SNEGSKA (reference sequence). The CDR3 DNA reads as TGCAGTGCTAGCGGCCAGGGAGTAAACACTGAAGCTTTCTTT. It yields the protein CSASGQGVNTEAFF.

This clonotype qualifies as medium-sized (0.01 to 0.1%). V usage is TRBV27 and J usage is TRBJ2-7; D may be TRBD1 (6 bases). The CDR3 has 14 amino acids. Trimming cost V 6 bases and J 4 bases, with 16 bases left between them. From germline, CDR1 is MNHEY and CDR2 SMNVEV (reference sequence). The CDR3 loop is CASSRPGGLYEQYF. DNA for the CDR3: TGTGCCAGCAGCCGCCCTGGGGGCCTTTACGAGCAGTACTTC.

This clonotype was seen a few times. The chain is built from TRBV6-2 or TRBV6-3 and TRBJ1-2; no firm D call. Germline CDR1 reads MNHEY; CDR2 reads SVGEGT. Between the trimmed V and J ends, which lost 6 bases and 2 bases, there was a span of 13 bases. This CDR3 contains 14 residues. The CDR3: CASSLIGSNYGYTF. The CDR3 DNA is TGTGCCAGCAGCCTCATCGGGAGCAACTATGGCTACACCTTC.

This clonotype is medium-sized in the sample. The CDR3 DNA sequence: TGTGCCAGCACCAATTCAAGGGGCGATAACTATGGCTACACCTTC. Protein product: CASTNSRGDNYGYTF. The genes are TRBV13 and TRBJ1-2; D perhaps matches TRBD1 (5 bases). V was clipped by 7 bases and J by 1 base, with 16 bases between them. The V gene's germline CDR1 is PRHDT and CDR2 FYEKMQ (reference sequence). The CDR3 sequence is 15 residues long.

By share, this clonotype counts as medium-sized. This chain connects TRBV2 to TRBJ2-2; D gene ambiguous. The germline gives CDR1 SNHLY, CDR2 FYNNEI. V was pared by 9 bases and J by 3 bases, with 8 bases between. The CDR3 is made up of 12 amino acids. CDR3 DNA: TGTGCCAGACTCCGGTACACCGGGGAGCTGTTTTTT. Its translation is CARLRYTGELFF.

By its share, this clonotype is medium-sized (0.01 to 0.1%). The chain couples TRBV7-2 to TRBJ2-1; D might be TRBD1 (6 bases). V lost 4 bases and J lost 9, with 22 bases in between. CDR1 and CDR2 (germline): SGHTA, FQGNSA. This CDR3 region has 16 residues. CDR3 nucleotide sequence: TGTGCCAGCAGCTCCCGACAGGACGGGCCGGGACGTGAGCAGTTCTTC. Translating gives CASSSRQDGPGREQFF.

This clonotype is categorized as medium-sized. The chain links TRBV5-6 to TRBJ2-3; possibly TRBD2 for D (5 bases). CDR1 and CDR2 from the germline V gene are SGHDT and YYEEEE. This CDR3 is built from 15 residues. V lost 4 bases and J 2 bases, leaving 14 bases between the germline ends. The CDR3 coding sequence is TGTGCCAGCAGCCTACTTACTAGGGACACAGATACGCAGTATTTT. Amino acid sequence: CASSLLTRDTDTQYF.

This clonotype was counted at least ten times. The junction does not match germline at one end; this may be a read error. V and J are TRBV7-7 and TRBJ2-5; D unresolved. The CDR3 is 13 amino acids. Germline V gene sequence: CDR1 SSHAT, CDR2 FNYEAQ (reference sequence). The CDR3: CASSPTQGETQYF. In nucleotides, the CDR3 is TGTGCTAGCAGCCCCACCCAAGGGGAGACCCAGTACTTC.

This sequence joins TRBV11-1 and TRBJ2-7; 7 nucleotides line up with TRBD1. CDR1 and CDR2 (germline): SGHAT, FQDESV (reference sequence). Trimming took 2 bases from V and 2 from J; bases not matched to a gene: 0. This CDR3 has 13 amino acids. The CDR3 is CASSLTGAYEQYF. DNA for the CDR3: TGTGCCAGCAGCTTAACAGGGGCCTACGAGCAGTACTTC.

For this clonotype: This may arise from a read error, as a much more abundant clone is one base away. The chain links TRBV18 to TRBJ2-2; maybe TRBD1 (5 bases). Germline lookup yields CDR1 KGHSH and CDR2 LQKENI. The CDR3 covers 15 residues. CDR3 sequence reads: CVSSQPQGNTGELFF. The CDR3 bases are TGTGTCAGCTCACAGCCTCAGGGGAACACCGGGGAGCTGTTTTTT. Full variable domain (missing parts from reference TRBV18 and TRBJ2-2): NAGVMQNPRHLVRRRGQEARLRCSPMKGHSHVYWYRQLPEEGLKFMVYLQKENIIDESGMPKERFSAEFPKEGPSILRIQQVVRGDSAAYFCVSSQPQGNTGELFFGEGSRLTVL.

Judged by abundance, this clonotype is medium-sized. The chain uses TRBV30 and TRBJ2-5; possibly TRBD1 for D (5 bases). The V gene lost 0 bases and the J gene lost 4 bases, with 15 bases spanning the gap. The CDR3 has 15 residues. Germline lookup yields CDR1 GTSNPN and CDR2 SVGIG (reference sequence). CDR3 sequence reads: CAWSVNRNYRETQYF. The DNA for the CDR3 is TGTGCCTGGAGTGTTAACAGGAATTATCGAGAGACCCAGTACTTC.

By proportion, this clonotype is medium-sized. The chain has TRBV6-1 and TRBJ2-2; 7 bases are shared with TRBD1. The CDR3 loop spans 15 amino acids. Germline values: CDR1 MNHNS, CDR2 SASEGT. V shed 7 bases and J 0 bases; nucleotides not matched to a gene: 5. The CDR3 protein is CASTEGTANTGELFF. In DNA, the CDR3 is TGTGCCAGCACCGAAGGGACAGCGAACACCGGGGAGCTGTTTTTT.

This clonotype showed up many times. This rearrangement joins TRBV20-1 to TRBJ1-6, with TRBD1 as a possible D gene (5 bases). V lost 5 bases and J 8 bases, leaving 13 bases between the germline ends. The CDR3 extends over 13 amino acids. From germline, CDR1 is DFQATT and CDR2 SNEGSKA (reference sequence). Here the CDR3 reads CSAPSGSDSPLHF. For the CDR3, the DNA is TGCAGTGCTCCCTCAGGGTCGGATTCACCCCTCCACTTT.

The chain joins TRBV12-3 or TRBV12-4 to TRBJ2-5; D gene uncertain. V lost 5 bases and J lost 5, with 18 bases in between. The CDR3 is 15 residues long. The CDR3 bases are TGTGCCAGCAGTCCCGAAGGTCTTTACGGGGAGACCCAGTACTTC. Amino acids: CASSPEGLYGETQYF.

V is TRBV2 and J is TRBJ2-1, with TRBD2 as a possible D gene (7 bases). V was clipped by 8 bases and J by 9 bases, with 17 bases between them. The CDR3 spans 13 residues. Germline values: CDR1 SNHLY, CDR2 FYNNEI. CDR3 region: CASGGAFFVEQFF. Here the CDR3 DNA reads TGTGCCAGCGGGGGGGCCTTTTTCGTTGAGCAGTTCTTC.

By share, this clonotype counts as medium-sized. The J gene is TRBJ1-1, the V gene TRBV6-1, with 9 nucleotides matching TRBD1. With V trimmed by 5 bases and J by 4 bases, 8 bases remained unmatched. Germline CDR1 MNHNS, CDR2 SASEGT. The CDR3 covers 15 residues. The chain's CDR3 is CASSLRQGGGTEAFF. CDR3 in DNA: TGTGCCAGCAGTCTTCGACAGGGGGGTGGCACTGAAGCTTTCTTT.

By its share, this clonotype is medium-sized (0.01 to 0.1%). This chain links TRBV27 with TRBJ2-1, with unresolved D. The CDR3 loop spans 14 amino acids. V was pared by 6 bases and J by 9 bases, with 18 bases between. CDR1 and CDR2 from the germline V gene are MNHEY and SMNVEV (reference sequence). CDR3 sequence reads: CASSLGSSPREQFF. The CDR3 nucleotides are TGTGCCAGCAGCCTGGGTAGCTCCCCTCGTGAGCAGTTCTTC.

This clonotype appeared a few times. V gene TRBV7-7 combines with J gene TRBJ2-7, with no clear D. The CDR3 loop spans 14 amino acids. Germline loops: CDR1 SSHAT, CDR2 FNYEAQ (reference sequence). CDR3 amino acids: CASNRVGGTYEQYV. CDR3 in DNA: TGTGCTAGCAACCGGGTCGGTGGGACCTACGAGCAGTACGTC.

This clonotype is medium-sized. This chain links TRBV4-1 with TRBJ1-2; D remains unclear. The CDR3 spans 16 residues. Trimming removed 0 bases at V and 4 bases at J, with 15 bases between. Germline V CDR1 and CDR2: MGHRA, YSYEKL. DNA of the CDR3: TGCGCCAGCAGCCAAGATATCGCCCGGGGTACCTATGGCTACACCTTC. Its translation is CASSQDIARGTYGYTF.

This clonotype is termed medium-sized. V usage is TRBV3-1 and J usage is TRBJ2-5; 12 bases fit TRBD2. CDR1 and CDR2 from the germline V gene are LGHDT and YNNKEL (reference sequence). The trim removed 4 bases at V and 6 bases at J, leaving 9 bases unmatched. There are 16 residues in the CDR3. The CDR3 here is CASSLPTSGSGKTQYF. CDR3 in DNA: TGTGCCAGCAGCCTCCCGACTAGCGGGAGTGGGAAGACCCAGTACTTC.

This clonotype showed up many times. This chain uses TRBV30 with TRBJ2-2; a possible D gene is TRBD1 (6 bases). CDR3 length: 15 residues. The germline V gene has CDR1 GTSNPN and CDR2 SVGIG (reference sequence). The V and J ends lost 0 bases and 6 bases respectively, with 14 bases between them. The CDR3 DNA reads TGTGCCTGGAGTGTAAGGGGGATTTCTTCCGGGGAGCTGTTTTTT. Protein product: CAWSVRGISSGELFF.

In its sample, this clonotype is large. This chain uses TRBV20-1 with TRBJ2-1, with D perhaps matching TRBD2 (5 bases). CDR1 is DFQATT and CDR2 is SNEGSKA in the germline V gene (reference sequence). Trimming removed 0 bases from V and 3 bases from J, with 9 bases in between. The CDR3 is made up of 14 amino acids. The CDR3 region is CSARDREHYNEQFF. DNA of the CDR3: TGCAGTGCTAGAGATAGGGAGCACTACAATGAGCAGTTCTTC.

This clonotype was detected many times. This chain connects TRBV7-9 to TRBJ2-7; weak D call: TRBD1 (6 bases). CDR1 SEHNR and CDR2 FQNEAQ come from the germline V gene (reference sequence). The CDR3 spans 12 residues. V gave up 11 bases and J gave up 7 bases, with 18 bases separating them. CDR3 nucleotides: TGTGCCCGACAGGCTCCGACGGGGGAGCAGTACTTC. Its translation: CARQAPTGEQYF.

This clonotype has more than one count but fewer than ten. The chain links TRBV5-4 to TRBJ2-1; tentatively, D is TRBD2 (5 bases). Germline CDR1 and CDR2: SGHNT and YYREEE (reference sequence). Trimming stripped 6 bases from V and 6 bases from J, with 16 bases between. The CDR3 spans 14 residues. CDR3 nucleotide sequence: TGTGCCAGCAACCCCCCGGGAATTCGCAATGAGCAGTTCTTC. Its translation: CASNPPGIRNEQFF. Based on the CDR3 plus reference TRBV5-4 and TRBJ2-1, the full variable domain is ETGVTQSPTHLIKTRGQQVTLRCSSQSGHNTVSWYQQALGQGPQFIFQYYREEENGRGNFPPRFSGLQFPNYSSELNVNALELDDSALYLCASNPPGIRNEQFFGPGTRLTVL.

This clonotype ranks as medium-sized. The gene calls are TRBV6-2 or TRBV6-3 and TRBJ1-1; D is unresolved. V was pared by 2 bases and J by 3 bases, with 7 bases between. The germline V gene has CDR1 MNHEY and CDR2 SVGEGT. This CDR3 has 13 residues. This CDR3 is CASSYGVHTEAFF. Written as DNA, the CDR3 is TGTGCCAGCAGTTACGGGGTACACACTGAAGCTTTCTTT.

By proportion, this clonotype is medium-sized (0.01 to 0.1%). The CDR3 sequence: CASSLFGSNVGELFF. CDR3 DNA sequence: TGTGCCAGCAGCTTATTCGGGTCCAACGTCGGGGAGCTGTTTTTT. The chain combines TRBV7-2 with TRBJ2-2, with D uncertain. Germline CDR1 is SGHTA and CDR2 is FQGNSA. Deletions cut 2 bases from V and 7 bases from J, with 14 bases between. This CDR3 is 15 amino acids long.